The rows below give T cell receptor beta chains drawn from one sample of a study of blood T cells in healthy people across ages. In TCRdb, the 5' RACE reads were re-called with MiXCR into one record per CDR3 protein. The table has over a million distinct CDR3 sequences, 20% to 25% seen once. These data were likewise used in another study, on T cells of mothers and their children.

What was sequenced was blood. These receptors came from a girl aged 2-10 years in good health. The CDR3 runs from the conserved cysteine through the conserved F or W. The order of the fields is V gene, CDR3 protein.

TRBV6-1,CASRQQGPLGNYEQYF
TRBV4-2,CASSQAGTSGSQETQYF
TRBV20-1,CSALGQGGEKLFF
TRBV10-3,CAISESAVDTQYF
TRBV7-7,CASSRTSGMSSYNEQFF
TRBV29-1,CSVEGTGYTDTQYF
TRBV29-1,CSVEDPWQSLSGANVLTF
TRBV7-9,CASSFPGTSENIQYF
TRBV6-1,CASRRPGQETQYF
TRBV3-1,CASSQGVIWEGGQPQHF
TRBV2,CASSMNQAWQETQYF
TRBV5-1,CAGSPGTVQETQYF
TRBV12-5,CASGLPSEDVLSYTDTQYF
TRBV3-1,CASSQDGTSGRTQYF